This entry describes one T cell receptor beta chain. Its antigen is as yet unknown. Germline assignment: CDR1 MGHRA and CDR2 YSYEKL. Trimming took 6 bases from V and 6 from J; bases not matched to a gene: 7. The CDR3 has 14 amino acids. Clones were sequenced by immunoSEQ multiplex PCR, and TCRdb holds only the in-frame ones, with some missing. The table includes about 52,000 clones, 85% to 95% detected once. This sample is drawn from a study of OX40 agonist ivuxolimab in advanced cancers. Study summary: Of mixed ages from about 20 to 85 and averaging about 65 years, the group was almost 85% male. Findings and caveats of the study: In CD8+ T cells, expanded clones were on average more numerous than in CD4+.

The TCR was taken from an adult with an advanced solid tumor such as melanoma, head and neck, liver or kidney cancer. The material was CD4+ or CD8+ T cells sorted from blood, obtained in a trial of the OX40 agonist ivuxolimab. The chain couples TRBV4-1 to TRBJ2-1; 8 bases line up with TRBD1. The CDR3 loop is CASRRTGLSNEQFF. Written as DNA, the CDR3 is TGCGCCAGCAGAAGGACAGGGTTAAGCAATGAGCAGTTCTTC.